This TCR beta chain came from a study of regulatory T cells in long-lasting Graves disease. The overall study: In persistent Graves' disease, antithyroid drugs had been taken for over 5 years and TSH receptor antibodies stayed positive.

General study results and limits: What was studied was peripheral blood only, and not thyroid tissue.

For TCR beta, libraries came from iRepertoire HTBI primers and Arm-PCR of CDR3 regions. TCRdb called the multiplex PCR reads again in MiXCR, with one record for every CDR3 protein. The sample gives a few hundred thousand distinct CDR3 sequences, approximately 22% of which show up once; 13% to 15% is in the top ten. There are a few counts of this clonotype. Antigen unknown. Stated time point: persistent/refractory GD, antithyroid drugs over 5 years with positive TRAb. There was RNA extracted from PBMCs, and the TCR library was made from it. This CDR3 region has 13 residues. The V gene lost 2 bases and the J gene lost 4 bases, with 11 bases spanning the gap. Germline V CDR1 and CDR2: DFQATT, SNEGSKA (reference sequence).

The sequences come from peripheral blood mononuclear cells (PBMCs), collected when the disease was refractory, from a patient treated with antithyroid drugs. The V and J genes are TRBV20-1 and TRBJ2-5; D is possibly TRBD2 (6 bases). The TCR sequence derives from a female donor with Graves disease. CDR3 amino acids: CSARRDSLETQYF. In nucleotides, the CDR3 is TGCAGTGCTAGACGGGACTCCTTAGAGACCCAGTACTTC.